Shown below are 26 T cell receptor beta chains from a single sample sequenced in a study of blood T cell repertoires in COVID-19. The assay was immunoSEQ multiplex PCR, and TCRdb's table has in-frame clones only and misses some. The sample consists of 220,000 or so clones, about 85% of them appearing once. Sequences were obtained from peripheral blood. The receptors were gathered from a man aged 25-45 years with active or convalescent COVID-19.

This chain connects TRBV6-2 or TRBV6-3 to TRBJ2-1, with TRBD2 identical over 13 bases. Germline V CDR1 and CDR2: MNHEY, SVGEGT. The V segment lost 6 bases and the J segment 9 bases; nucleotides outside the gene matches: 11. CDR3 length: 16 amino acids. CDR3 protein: CASSELAGGTGGEQFF. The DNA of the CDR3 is TGTGCCAGCAGCGAACTAGCGGGAGGGACGGGGGGTGAGCAGTTCTTC.

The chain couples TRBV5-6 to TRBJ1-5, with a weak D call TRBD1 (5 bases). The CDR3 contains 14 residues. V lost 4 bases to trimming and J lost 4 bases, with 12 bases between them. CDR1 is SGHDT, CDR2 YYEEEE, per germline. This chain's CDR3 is CASSRRGANQPQHF. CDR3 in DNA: TGTGCCAGCAGCCGTCGCGGGGCTAATCAGCCCCAGCATTTT.

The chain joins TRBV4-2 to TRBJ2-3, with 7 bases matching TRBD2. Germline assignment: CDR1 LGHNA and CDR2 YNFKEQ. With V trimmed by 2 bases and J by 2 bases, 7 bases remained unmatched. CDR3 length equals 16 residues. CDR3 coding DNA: TGTGCCAGCAGCCAAATACCGGGAGGCGTCACAGATACGCAGTATTTT. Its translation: CASSQIPGGVTDTQYF.

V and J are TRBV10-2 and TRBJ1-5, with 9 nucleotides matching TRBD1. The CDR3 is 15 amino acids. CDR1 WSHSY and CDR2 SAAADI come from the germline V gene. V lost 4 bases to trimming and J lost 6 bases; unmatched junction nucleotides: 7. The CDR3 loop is CASSARDRVSQPQHF. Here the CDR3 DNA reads TGCGCCAGCAGTGCCCGGGACAGGGTTTCTCAGCCCCAGCATTTT.

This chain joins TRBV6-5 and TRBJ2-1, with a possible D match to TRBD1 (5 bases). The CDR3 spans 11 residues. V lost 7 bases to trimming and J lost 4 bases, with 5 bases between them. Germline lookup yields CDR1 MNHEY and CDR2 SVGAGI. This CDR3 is CASKGYNEQFF. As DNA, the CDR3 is TGTGCCAGCAAGGGGTACAATGAGCAGTTCTTC.

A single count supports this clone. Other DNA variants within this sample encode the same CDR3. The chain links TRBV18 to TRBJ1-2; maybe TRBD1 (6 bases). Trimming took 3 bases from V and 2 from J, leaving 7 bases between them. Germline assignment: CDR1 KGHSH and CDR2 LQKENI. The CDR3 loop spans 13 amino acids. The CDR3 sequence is CASSPGHNYGYTF. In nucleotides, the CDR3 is TGTGCCAGCTCACCGGGACACAACTATGGCTACACCTTC.

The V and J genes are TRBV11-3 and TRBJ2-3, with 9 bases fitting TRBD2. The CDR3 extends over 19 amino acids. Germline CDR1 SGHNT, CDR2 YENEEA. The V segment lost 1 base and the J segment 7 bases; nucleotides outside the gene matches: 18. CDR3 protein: CASSLGRGTTSGTRNTQYF. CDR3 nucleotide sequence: TGTGCCAGCAGCTTAGGGAGGGGAACGACTAGCGGTACCCGGAATACGCAGTATTTT.

The CDR3 nucleotides are TGTGCCTGGAGCGCAAGCGGGAACACTGAAGCTTTCTTT. Its translation: CAWSASGNTEAFF. The genes are TRBV30 and TRBJ1-1, with unresolved D. CDR3 length equals 13 residues. Germline V CDR1 and CDR2: GTSNPN, SVGIG (reference sequence). Trimming left V 3 bases short and J 1 base short, with 9 bases between. The complete variable domain, with remaining parts taken from reference TRBV30 and TRBJ1-1, reads SQTIHQWPATLVQPVGSPLSLECTVEGTSNPNLYWYRQAAGRGLQLLFYSVGIGQISSEVPQNLSASRPQDRQFILSSKKLLLSDSGFYLCAWSASGNTEAFFGQGTRLTVV.

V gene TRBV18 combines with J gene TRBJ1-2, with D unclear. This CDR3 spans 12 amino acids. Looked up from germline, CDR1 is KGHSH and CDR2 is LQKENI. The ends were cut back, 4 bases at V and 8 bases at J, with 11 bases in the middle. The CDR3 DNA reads TGTGCCAGCTCACTCGGACGGGGAGGCTACACCTTC. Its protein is CASSLGRGGYTF.

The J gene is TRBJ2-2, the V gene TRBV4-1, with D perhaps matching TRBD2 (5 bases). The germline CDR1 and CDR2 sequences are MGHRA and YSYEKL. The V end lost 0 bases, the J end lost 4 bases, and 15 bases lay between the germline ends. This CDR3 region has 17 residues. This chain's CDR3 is CASSQDQRIPATGELFF. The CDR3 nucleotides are TGCGCCAGCAGCCAAGATCAGCGGATTCCTGCCACCGGGGAGCTGTTTTTT.

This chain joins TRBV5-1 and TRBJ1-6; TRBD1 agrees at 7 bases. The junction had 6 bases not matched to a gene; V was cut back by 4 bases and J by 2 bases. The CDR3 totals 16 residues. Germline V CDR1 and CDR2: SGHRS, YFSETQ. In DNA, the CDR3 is TGCGCCAGCAGCCGATTCGACAGGGCCTATAATTCACCCCTCCACTTT. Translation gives CASSRFDRAYNSPLHF.

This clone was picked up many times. The CDR3 sequence is CASSYVLRVRDTEAFF. DNA of the CDR3: TGTGCCAGCAGTTACGTTTTGAGGGTTCGTGACACTGAAGCTTTCTTT. The rearrangement joins TRBV6-6 to TRBJ1-1; no firm D call. The CDR3 consists of 16 residues. Deletions cut 2 bases from V and 3 bases from J, with 16 bases between. The germline CDR1 and CDR2 sequences are MNHNY and SVGAGI (reference sequence).

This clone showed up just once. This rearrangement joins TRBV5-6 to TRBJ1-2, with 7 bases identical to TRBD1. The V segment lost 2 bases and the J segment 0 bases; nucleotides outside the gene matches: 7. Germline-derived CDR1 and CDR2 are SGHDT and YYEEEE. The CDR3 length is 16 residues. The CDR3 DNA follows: TGTGCCAGCAGCTTCGGGTCGACAGGGCCTAACTATGGCTACACCTTC. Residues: CASSFGSTGPNYGYTF.

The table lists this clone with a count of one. CDR3 region: CASRLSGKMNTEAFF. In DNA form, the CDR3 reads TGTGCCAGCAGACTATCCGGGAAAATGAACACTGAAGCTTTCTTT. This sequence joins TRBV7-2 and TRBJ1-1, with D hard to call. V dropped 6 bases and J dropped 0 bases, with 14 bases sitting between them. This CDR3 has 15 amino acids. The V gene's germline CDR1 is SGHTA and CDR2 FQGNSA.

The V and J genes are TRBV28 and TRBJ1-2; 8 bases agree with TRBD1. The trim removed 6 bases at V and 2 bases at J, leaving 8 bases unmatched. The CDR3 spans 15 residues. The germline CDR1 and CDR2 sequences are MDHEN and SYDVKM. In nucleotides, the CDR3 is TGTGCCAGCAGCCTCGGGACAGGTGGGAACTATGGCTACACCTTC. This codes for CASSLGTGGNYGYTF.

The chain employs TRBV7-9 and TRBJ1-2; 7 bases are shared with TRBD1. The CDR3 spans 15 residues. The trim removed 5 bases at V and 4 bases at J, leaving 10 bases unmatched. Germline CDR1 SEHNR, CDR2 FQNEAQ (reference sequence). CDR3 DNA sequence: TGTGCCAGCAGCCGTCCCGGGACAGACCTCTATGGCTACACCTTC. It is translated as CASSRPGTDLYGYTF. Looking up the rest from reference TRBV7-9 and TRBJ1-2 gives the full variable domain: DTGVSQNPRHKITKRGQNVTFRCDPISEHNRLYWYRQTLGQGPEFLTYFQNEAQLEKSRLLSDRFSAERPKGSFSTLEIQRTEQGDSAMYLCASSRPGTDLYGYTFGSGTRLTVV.

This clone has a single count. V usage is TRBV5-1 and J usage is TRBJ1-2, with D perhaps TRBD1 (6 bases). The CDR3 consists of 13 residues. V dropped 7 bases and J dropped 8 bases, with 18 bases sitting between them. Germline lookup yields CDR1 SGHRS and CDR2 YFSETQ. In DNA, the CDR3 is TGCGCCAGCTCTGGACAGCCGGGGGGCGGCTACACCTTC. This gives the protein CASSGQPGGGYTF.

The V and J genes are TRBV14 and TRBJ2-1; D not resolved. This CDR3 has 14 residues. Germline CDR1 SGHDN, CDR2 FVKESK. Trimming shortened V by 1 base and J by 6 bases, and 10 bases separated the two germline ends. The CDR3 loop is CASSQVQTSNEQFF. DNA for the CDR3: TGTGCCAGCAGCCAAGTGCAAACAAGCAATGAGCAGTTCTTC.

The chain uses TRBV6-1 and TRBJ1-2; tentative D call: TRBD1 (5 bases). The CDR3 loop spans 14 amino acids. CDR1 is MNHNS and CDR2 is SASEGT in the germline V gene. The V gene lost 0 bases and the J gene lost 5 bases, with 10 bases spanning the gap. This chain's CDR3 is CASSEARGIYGYTF. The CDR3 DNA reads TGTGCCAGCAGTGAAGCGCGGGGGATATATGGCTACACCTTC.

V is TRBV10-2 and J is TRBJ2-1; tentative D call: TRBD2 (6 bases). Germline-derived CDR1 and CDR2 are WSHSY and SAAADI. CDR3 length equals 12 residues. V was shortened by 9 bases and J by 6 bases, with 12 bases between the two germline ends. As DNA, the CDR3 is TGCGCCAGAGGAGGGCCGGGCAATGAGCAGTTCTTC. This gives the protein CARGGPGNEQFF.

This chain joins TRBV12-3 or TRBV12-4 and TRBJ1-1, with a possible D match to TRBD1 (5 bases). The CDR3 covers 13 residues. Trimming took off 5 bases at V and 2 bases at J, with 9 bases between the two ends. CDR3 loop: CASSPQANTEAFF. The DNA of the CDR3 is TGTGCCAGCAGTCCACAGGCAAACACTGAAGCTTTCTTT.

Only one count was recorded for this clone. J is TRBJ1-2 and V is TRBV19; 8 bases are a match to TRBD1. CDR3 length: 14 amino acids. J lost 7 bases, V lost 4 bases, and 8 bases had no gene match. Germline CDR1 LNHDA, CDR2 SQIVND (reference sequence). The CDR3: CASSTPAGGSGYTF. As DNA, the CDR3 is TGTGCCAGTAGTACCCCCGCAGGGGGCTCTGGCTACACCTTC.

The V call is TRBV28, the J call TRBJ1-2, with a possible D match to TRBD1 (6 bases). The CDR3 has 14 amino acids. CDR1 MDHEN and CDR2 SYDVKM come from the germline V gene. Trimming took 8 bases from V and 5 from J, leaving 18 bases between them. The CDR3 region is CASWIQGHTYGYTF. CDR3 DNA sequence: TGTGCCAGCTGGATACAGGGCCATACTTATGGCTACACCTTC.

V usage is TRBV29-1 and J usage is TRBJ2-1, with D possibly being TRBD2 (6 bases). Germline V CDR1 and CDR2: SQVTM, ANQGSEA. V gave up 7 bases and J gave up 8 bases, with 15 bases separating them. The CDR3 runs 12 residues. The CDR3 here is CSGGTPWYEQFF. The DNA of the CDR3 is TGCAGCGGGGGGACTCCTTGGTATGAGCAGTTCTTC.

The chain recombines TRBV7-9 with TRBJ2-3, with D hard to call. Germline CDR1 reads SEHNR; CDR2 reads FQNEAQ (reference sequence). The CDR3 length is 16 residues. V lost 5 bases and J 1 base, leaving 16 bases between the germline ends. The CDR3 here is CASSPAQNIRTDTQYF. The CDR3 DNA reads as TGTGCCAGCAGCCCCGCCCAGAACATACGCACAGATACGCAGTATTTT.

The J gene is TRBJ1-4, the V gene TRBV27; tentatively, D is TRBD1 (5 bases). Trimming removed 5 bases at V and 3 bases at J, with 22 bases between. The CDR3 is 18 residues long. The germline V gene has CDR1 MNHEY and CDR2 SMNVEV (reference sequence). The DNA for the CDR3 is TGTGCCAGCAGTCCCGTGGGGCGGGGAAGGGGATCTAATGAAAAACTGTTTTTT. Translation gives CASSPVGRGRGSNEKLFF.